This paragraph covers one T cell receptor (beta chain) sequence. Its target is not known. cDNA for TCRalpha and TCRbeta was amplified by nested PCRs of roughly 17 then approximately 9 cycles. After re-calling the 5' RACE reads, TCRdb lists one entry per CDR3 protein, DNA absent. This sample contains 200,000 to 250,000 distinct CDR3 sequences. Germline CDR1 MNHNY, CDR2 SVGAGI (reference sequence). The CDR3 contains 12 residues. The data derive from a study of monozygotic twins with inflammatory bowel disease. General study points: Cells of different T cell subtypes could not be told apart. It was in IBD patients that TCRbeta diversity (inverse Simpson) was lower than in healthy co-twins.

Blood samples, whole and unsorted for T cells, yielded the isolated total RNA. Input material: blood. The origin of this receptor is a human donor with ulcerative colitis or Crohn's disease, or a healthy co-twin of an affected twin (not recorded which). This rearrangement joins TRBV6-6 to TRBJ1-2. CDR3 residues: CASSHDPYGYTF.